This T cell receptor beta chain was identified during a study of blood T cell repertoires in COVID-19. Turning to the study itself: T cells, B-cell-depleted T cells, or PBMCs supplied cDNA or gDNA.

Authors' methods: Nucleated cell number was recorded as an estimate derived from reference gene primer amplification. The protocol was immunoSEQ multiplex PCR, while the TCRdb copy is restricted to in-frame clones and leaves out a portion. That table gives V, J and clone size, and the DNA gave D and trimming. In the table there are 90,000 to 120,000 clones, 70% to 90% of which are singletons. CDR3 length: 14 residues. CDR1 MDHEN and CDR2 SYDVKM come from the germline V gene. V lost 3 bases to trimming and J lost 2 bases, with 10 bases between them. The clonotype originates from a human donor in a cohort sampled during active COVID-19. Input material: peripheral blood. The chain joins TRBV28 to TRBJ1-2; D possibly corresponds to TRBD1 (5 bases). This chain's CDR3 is CASSLAGRNYGYTF. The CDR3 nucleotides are TGTGCCAGCAGTTTGGCGGGACGGAACTATGGCTACACCTTC.